This section outlines one T cell receptor beta chain sequence together with its context. This clone was picked up one time. Its antigen is currently not known. No clone much larger than this one lies a single base away; base qualities are absent. As encoded in the germline V gene, CDR1 is SGDLS while CDR2 is YYNGEE. The CDR3 measures 14 amino acids from cysteine to phenylalanine. Kept here is only the CDR3 DNA, which spans 42 bases and is read in frame from base 1. V is pared back by 0 bases and J by 2 bases, with 9 bases lying between the germline termini. This sample stems from a study of PD-L1 blockade in urothelial cancer (dated by TCRdb to 2016 to 2017). About the study as a whole: All patients started therapy around 2014 and received atezolizumab 1,200 mg intravenously every 3 weeks. About 85% of the roughly 29 patients were males with bladder-origin urothelial cancer, and about 65% of the roughly 29 reported a prior smoking history. Patients had an ECOG performance status of 0 or 1 and had received between 0 and 3 prior chemotherapy regimens. Blood samples were analyzed at 3 weeks after treatment start (second dose) and at 6 weeks after treatment start. Blood samples yielded a median of about 150,000 T cells and roughly 80,000 unique TCRs, with median clonality roughly 0.085. Somatic, immune and clinical correlates of response to PD-L1 blockade with atezolizumab in urothelial cancer were the focus of an exploratory multi-omic analysis. Pretreatment tumor samples, along with matched peripheral blood serially collected before and after atezolizumab treatment, were subjected to TCR sequencing. Durable clinical benefit meant progression-free survival longer than 6 months, and TCR features were also tested against progression-free and overall survival. In the same patients, pretreatment tumors underwent whole exome sequencing and RNA sequencing in addition to TCR sequencing. Nine patients achieved durable clinical benefit and 20 did not. Twenty-nine patients had pretreatment blood TCR-seq, around 25 had at least one posttreatment blood collection, and around 25 had tumor TCR-seq.

The full study reports these points: Because of the small sample size (n of about 30) and the many exploratory analyses performed, the results are intended to be regarded as hypothesis-generating. A pretreatment peripheral blood TCR clonality below the median was linked to improved progression-free and overall survival. At 3 weeks after the start of treatment, tumor-associated TCR clones in peripheral blood had expanded more in patients with durable benefit (n ≈ 23, p = 0.022).

The meaning of the sample's time point label: pretreatment peripheral blood. The cohort included roughly 29 patients with locally advanced or metastatic urothelial carcinoma who were treated at Memorial Sloan Kettering on a trial protocol. Peripheral blood mononuclear cells were collected pretreatment and during treatment, with between 1 and 8 total time points per patient. The Qiagen DNeasy Blood extraction kit was used to purify genomic DNA from total PBMCs and tumor samples. Collected pretreatment and during treatment, PBMCs were isolated and stored as previously described. Synthetic TCR analog templates were spiked into each PCR so that absolute template abundance could be estimated from read counts. The immunoSEQ assay was used to amplify TCRbeta CDR3 regions from genomic DNA with bias-controlled V and J gene primers. Rearranged TCRbeta segments were sequenced at approximately 20X coverage. The study's own analysis went as follows. Clustering was used to correct sequencing errors, and CDR3s were annotated against IMGT to assign V, D and J genes. Only productive TCRbeta rearrangements were used in downstream analyses, excluding out-of-frame or stop-codon sequences. To compute clonality, Shannon entropy was normalized by the log of the number of unique productive sequences and then subtracted from one. Fisher's exact test with Benjamini-Hochberg correction, using a cutoff of adjusted p below 0.01, was how clones that differed between time points or between blood and tumor were identified. The source is immuneACCESS, and TCRdb retained only in-frame sequences with V and J called. Part of the clones is not carried over; for the studies checked, unresolved V genes explain less than half of this, and the remainder is unexplained. That table gives V, J and clone size, and the DNA gave D and trimming. A total of tens of thousands of clones appear in this sample, approximately 84% of them only once. Together, the top ten hold 14% to 15% of the sample.

This specimen consisted of PBMCs, obtained around atezolizumab (anti-PD-L1) treatment. The chain is made from TRBV9 and TRBJ2-7; the D gene is unclear. This clonotype was obtained from a man aged 55-75 years with urothelial cancer. The CDR3 protein is CASSVGASPYEQYF. The nucleotide sequence is given as TGTGCCAGCAGCGTAGGGGCTTCACCCTACGAGCAGTACTTC.